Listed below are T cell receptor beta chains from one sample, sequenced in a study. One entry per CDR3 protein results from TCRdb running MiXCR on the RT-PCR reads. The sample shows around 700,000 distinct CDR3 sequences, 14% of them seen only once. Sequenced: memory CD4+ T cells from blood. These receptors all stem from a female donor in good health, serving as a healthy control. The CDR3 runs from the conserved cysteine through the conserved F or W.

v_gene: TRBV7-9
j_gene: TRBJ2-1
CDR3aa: CASSLQSTNEQFF

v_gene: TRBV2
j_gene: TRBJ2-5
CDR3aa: CASSEIAGGGETQYF

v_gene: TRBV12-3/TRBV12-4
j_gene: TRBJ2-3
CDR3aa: CASSWVGIADTQYF

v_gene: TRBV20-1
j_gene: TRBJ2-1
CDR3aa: CSAILAGGVHEQFF

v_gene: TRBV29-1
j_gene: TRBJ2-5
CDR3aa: CSVTTDQETQYF

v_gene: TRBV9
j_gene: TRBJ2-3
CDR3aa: CASSVDPGVSTDTQYF

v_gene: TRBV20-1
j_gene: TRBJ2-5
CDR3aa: CSARDVLTSGSQQETQYF

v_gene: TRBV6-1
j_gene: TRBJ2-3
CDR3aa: CASSESWGDTQYF

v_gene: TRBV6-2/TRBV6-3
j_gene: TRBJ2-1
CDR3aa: CASSQAVFNEQFF

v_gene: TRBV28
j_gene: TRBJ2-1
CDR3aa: CASSRLADSYNEQFF

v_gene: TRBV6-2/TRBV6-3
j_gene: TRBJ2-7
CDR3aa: CARRPGTSGRLDEKYF

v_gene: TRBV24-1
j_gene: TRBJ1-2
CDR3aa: CATSDDIEGYTF

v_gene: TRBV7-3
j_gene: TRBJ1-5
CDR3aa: CASSIGQAQPQHF

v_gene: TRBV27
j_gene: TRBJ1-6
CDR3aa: CASSTQVHNSPLHF

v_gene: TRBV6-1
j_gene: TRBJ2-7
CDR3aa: CASSPTRDNEQYF

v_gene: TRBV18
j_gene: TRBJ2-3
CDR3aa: CASRPRVTDTQYF

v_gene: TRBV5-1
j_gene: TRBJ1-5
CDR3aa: CASSLSGGSNQPQHF

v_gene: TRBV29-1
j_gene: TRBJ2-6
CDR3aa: CSVGAGRSGANVLTF

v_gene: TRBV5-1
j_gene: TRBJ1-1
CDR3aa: CASSRGQSNTEAFF

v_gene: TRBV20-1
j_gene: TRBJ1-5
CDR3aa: CSVLRQVGQPQHF

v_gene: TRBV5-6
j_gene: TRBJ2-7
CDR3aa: CASTPVGLHEQYF

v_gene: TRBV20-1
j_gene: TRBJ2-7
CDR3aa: CSARDPGWNRQYF

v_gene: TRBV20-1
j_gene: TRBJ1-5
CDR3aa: CSARGRDRAVQPQHF

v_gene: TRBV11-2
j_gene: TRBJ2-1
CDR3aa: CASSLRRPAAGNEQFF

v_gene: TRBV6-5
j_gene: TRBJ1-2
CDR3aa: CATSPGDTFGYGYTF

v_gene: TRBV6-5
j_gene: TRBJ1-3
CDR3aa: CASRSNYVGNTIYF

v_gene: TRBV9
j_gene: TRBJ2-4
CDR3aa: CASSVGIAGVGDIQYF

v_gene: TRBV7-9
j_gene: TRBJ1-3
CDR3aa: CASSLGAGNTIYF

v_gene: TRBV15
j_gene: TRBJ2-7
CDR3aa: CATSRDFRGEQYF

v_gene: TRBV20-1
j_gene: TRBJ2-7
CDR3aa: CSARGDGGRNEQYF

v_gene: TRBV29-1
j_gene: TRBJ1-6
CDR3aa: CSVALGTNNSPLHF

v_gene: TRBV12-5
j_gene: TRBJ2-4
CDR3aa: CASGLVKGAGGAKNIQYF

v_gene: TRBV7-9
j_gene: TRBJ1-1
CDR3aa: CASSLQGVTEAFF

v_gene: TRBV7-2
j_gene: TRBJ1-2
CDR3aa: CASSSPAVIYGYTF

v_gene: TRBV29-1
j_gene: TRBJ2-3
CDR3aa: CSVVFGDTQYF

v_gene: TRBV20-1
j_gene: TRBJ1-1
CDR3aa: CSARGGAFF

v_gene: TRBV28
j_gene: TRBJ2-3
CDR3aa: CASSPPSGLTDTQYF

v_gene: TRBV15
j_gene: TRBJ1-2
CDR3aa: CATSRDGGRGHGYTF

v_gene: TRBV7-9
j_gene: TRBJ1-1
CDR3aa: CASSLRDWGTEAFF

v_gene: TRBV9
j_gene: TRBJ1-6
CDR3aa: CASSTQTGSNSPLHF